This record concerns one TCR beta chain sequence. The data belong to a study of shared clonotypes between healthy human individuals. Naive CD8 isolation took CD45RO-negative cells positively selected for CCR7 and excluded terminally differentiated effector memory CD45RA+ cells. Produced via immunoSEQ multiplex PCR; TCRdb's table is partial and in-frame only. The profile shows about 580,000 clones, roughly 98% of them singletons. This CDR3 spans 12 amino acids. Germline CDR1 and CDR2: GTSNPN and SVGIG (reference sequence). V lost 1 base, J lost 8 bases, and 4 bases stayed unmatched. This receptor was identified in a young man in good health. Material for sequencing was naive CD8+ T cells sorted from blood. This chain joins TRBV30 and TRBJ1-2, with 7 bases matching TRBD1. The DNA for the CDR3 is TGTGCCTGGAGTGATGACAGGGTGGGCTACACCTTC. It yields the protein CAWSDDRVGYTF.